This is a list of T cell receptor beta chains from one sample in a study of T cells in Graves' hyperthyroidism and ophthalmopathy. MiXCR, run by TCRdb on the multiplex PCR reads, gives a single entry per CDR3 protein. The data show more than 350,000 distinct CDR3 sequences, with roughly 15% seen just once and roughly 19% held by the top ten. The sequenced sample consisted of blood. Receptor source: a woman aged 60-75 years with Graves' ophthalmopathy. Each CDR3 is given with its conserved first and last residue. A D gene is named only where the DNA matches it firmly. Clone size appears in some rows only: once, few, many, or a class for an expanded clone.

v_call	j_call	clone_size	d_call	cdr3_aa	cdr3_nt
TRBV5-1	TRBJ2-2	many	-	CASSSSPSQTGELFF	TGCGCCAGCAGCTCAAGCCCTAGCCAAACCGGGGAGCTGTTTTTT
TRBV7-9	TRBJ1-1	few	TRBD1	CASSFPGGANTEAFF	TGTGCCAGCAGCTTTCCAGGGGGCGCGAACACTGAAGCTTTCTTT
TRBV28	TRBJ2-1	many	TRBD1	CASSLGQGSYNEQFF	TGTGCCAGCAGTTTAGGACAGGGGTCCTACAATGAGCAGTTCTTC
TRBV5-8	TRBJ2-5	many	TRBD2	CASSSGLAGLETQYF	TGTGCCAGCAGCTCGGGACTAGCTGGTTTAGAGACCCAGTACTTC
TRBV20-1	TRBJ2-7	many	TRBD1	CSARAGTGSYEQYF	TGCAGTGCTAGAGCCGGGACAGGATCTTACGAGCAGTACTTC
TRBV25-1	TRBJ2-5	-	-	CASSEGLDGTQYF	TGTGCCAGCAGTGAAGGACTCGACGGGACCCAGTACTTC
TRBV6-1	TRBJ1-1	few	-	CASSSTGTSHTEAFF	TGTGCCAGCAGTTCGACCGGGACATCCCACACTGAAGCTTTCTTT
TRBV3-1	TRBJ1-5	many	TRBD1	CASSQGTGQNQPQHF	TGTGCCAGCAGCCAAGGGACAGGGCAAAATCAGCCCCAGCATTTT
TRBV18	TRBJ2-3	many	-	CASSRSGSDTQYF	TGTGCCAGCTCACGATCCGGATCAGATACGCAGTATTTT
TRBV5-1	TRBJ1-3	few	-	CASSLVAGSGSGNTIYF	TGCGCCAGCAGTCTTGTAGCAGGGTCTGGCTCTGGAAACACCATATATTTT
TRBV7-9	TRBJ2-7	-	-	CASSRGSFYEQYF	TGTGCCAGCAGCAGAGGGTCGTTCTACGAGCAGTACTTC
TRBV30	TRBJ2-4	few	TRBD1	CAWSVYEPGQRQYF	TGTGCCTGGAGTGTATACGAACCGGGACAGAGACAGTACTTC
TRBV6-9	TRBJ1-3	-	-	CASSYGGTLSGNTIYF	TGTGCCAGCAGTTATGGGGGGACCCTCTCTGGAAACACCATATATTTT
TRBV5-1	TRBJ2-5	-	TRBD1	CASRWTGEETQYF	TGCGCCAGCAGATGGACAGGGGAAGAGACCCAGTACTTC
TRBV7-9	TRBJ2-2	few	TRBD2	CAALGATSGYTGELFF	TGTGCCGCCTTGGGGGCGACTAGCGGTTACACCGGGGAGCTGTTTTTT
TRBV3-1	TRBJ2-7	many	-	CASSRGRGFYEQYF	TGTGCCAGCAGCCGTGGGAGAGGTTTCTACGAGCAGTACTTC
TRBV27	TRBJ2-7	-	TRBD1	CASRNSGTGELEQYF	TGTGCCAGCCGAAACTCCGGGACAGGGGAACTCGAGCAGTACTTC
TRBV4-1	TRBJ2-7	few	-	CASSQQDFSYEQYF	TGCGCCAGCAGCCAACAGGACTTCTCCTACGAGCAGTACTTC
TRBV19	TRBJ2-3	many	TRBD2	CASSIRLAGEDTQYF	TGTGCCAGTAGTATTCGGCTAGCGGGAGAAGATACGCAGTATTTT
TRBV28	TRBJ2-7	many	-	CASSLTGEQYF	TGTGCCAGCAGTTTAACAGGCGAGCAGTACTTC
TRBV20-1	TRBJ1-2	few	TRBD1	CSAPPGGSGSYTF	TGCAGTGCCCCCCCAGGGGGCAGCGGTAGCTACACCTTC
TRBV30	TRBJ1-4	many	-	CAWSVRINEKLFF	TGTGCCTGGAGTGTACGAATTAATGAAAAACTGTTTTTT
TRBV18	TRBJ2-7	many	-	CASSPEGPYEQYF	TGTGCCAGCTCACCAGAGGGCCCCTACGAGCAGTACTTC
TRBV20-1	TRBJ1-5	many	-	CSASGFYQPQHF	TGCAGTGCTAGCGGCTTTTATCAGCCCCAGCATTTT
TRBV2	TRBJ2-1	many	-	CASSEWAQRGDEQFF	TGTGCCAGCAGTGAATGGGCCCAAAGGGGGGATGAGCAGTTCTTC
TRBV28	TRBJ2-1	-	TRBD2	CASSLRGGASGRNEQFF	TGTGCCAGCAGTTTAAGGGGAGGGGCTAGCGGGCGAAATGAGCAGTTCTTC
TRBV5-5	TRBJ2-7	-	TRBD2	CASSPGPSGSYEQYF	TGTGCCAGCAGTCCGGGCCCTAGCGGGAGTTACGAGCAGTACTTC
TRBV24-1	TRBJ2-1	-	-	CATREYRTTSYNEQFF	TGTGCCACCCGTGAGTACAGGACAACTTCTTACAATGAGCAGTTCTTC
TRBV7-2	TRBJ1-2	many	-	CASSLNEGTTGYTF	TGTGCCAGCAGCTTAAACGAGGGGACGACGGGCTACACCTTC
TRBV24-1	TRBJ2-1	many	TRBD2	CATSETSGSSYNEQFF	TGTGCCACCAGTGAGACTAGCGGTAGCTCCTACAATGAGCAGTTCTTC
TRBV12-3/TRBV12-4	TRBJ2-7	many	TRBD1	CASSPGQGISYEQYF	TGTGCCAGCAGTCCCGGACAGGGTATCTCGTACGAGCAGTACTTC
TRBV20-1	TRBJ2-3	many	TRBD2	CSARGASGLAAATDTQYF	TGCAGTGCTAGGGGTGCTTCAGGACTAGCGGCTGCCACAGATACGCAGTATTTT
TRBV29-1	TRBJ1-1	few	-	CSVEVTGARTEAFF	TGCAGCGTTGAAGTGACGGGGGCTCGGACTGAAGCTTTCTTT
TRBV6-1	TRBJ1-5	-	TRBD1	CASRDRGWGQPQHF	TGTGCCAGCAGGGACAGGGGATGGGGTCAGCCCCAGCATTTT
TRBV19	TRBJ1-1	-	-	CASTLGQGTEAFF	TGTGCCAGTACCCTGGGGCAGGGGACTGAAGCTTTCTTT
TRBV28	TRBJ2-1	few	TRBD1	CASSPGDRYNEQFF	TGTGCCAGCAGTCCCGGGGACAGGTACAATGAGCAGTTCTTC
TRBV3-1	TRBJ2-1	many	TRBD2	CASSQWLAGSYNEQFF	TGTGCCAGCAGCCAATGGCTAGCGGGCTCCTACAATGAGCAGTTCTTC
TRBV6-2/TRBV6-3	TRBJ1-5	many	TRBD1	CASSEGALMNQPQHF	TGTGCCAGCAGTGAGGGGGCCCTAATGAATCAGCCCCAGCATTTT
TRBV24-1	TRBJ2-1	-	TRBD2	CATSDRSPLAGSYNEQFF	TGTGCCACCAGTGATCGAAGCCCCCTAGCGGGATCCTACAATGAGCAGTTCTTC
TRBV11-2	TRBJ2-2	few	-	CASSLVRRGNTGELFF	TGTGCCAGCAGCTTAGTTCGACGGGGTAACACCGGGGAGCTGTTTTTT
TRBV5-1	TRBJ2-7	many	-	CASSPLRRAKSYEQYF	TGCGCCAGCAGCCCCCTCCGCCGAGCGAAATCCTACGAGCAGTACTTC
TRBV11-2	TRBJ2-1	many	-	CASSLVPRTPYNEQFF	TGTGCCAGCAGCTTAGTACCCCGAACTCCCTACAATGAGCAGTTCTTC
TRBV11-2	TRBJ1-1	many	-	CASSFRGQLNTEAFF	TGTGCCAGCAGTTTCCGGGGACAACTGAACACTGAAGCTTTCTTT